Listed here are 7 T cell receptor beta chains from one sample, sequenced in a study of graft-versus-host responses after intestinal transplantation. Method: immunoSEQ multiplex PCR; TCRdb's copy keeps in-frame clones and lacks some. The table shows around 25,000 clones, with roughly 94% occurring only once. The starting material was PBMCs, obtained 156 days after intestinal transplant. The receptor source for this set is a human patient who received an intestinal transplant, so some T cells may come from the graft donor.

The chain employs TRBV5-1 and TRBJ1-2; 7 bases align to TRBD1. In germline, CDR1 is SGHRS, CDR2 YFSETQ. CDR3 length equals 16 residues. Trimming cost V 4 bases and J 0 bases; bases outside gene matches: 9. In DNA, the CDR3 is TGCGCCAGCAGCGTTGGGACAGTGGGGCCTAACTATGGCTACACCTTC. It is translated as CASSVGTVGPNYGYTF.

The chain carries TRBV2 and TRBJ2-6; D may be TRBD2 (5 bases). The CDR3 runs to 15 residues. The germline gives CDR1 SNHLY, CDR2 FYNNEI. V lost 2 bases and J 2 bases, leaving 7 bases between the germline ends. The CDR3 bases are TGTGCCAGCAGTGAATCCGGGACTGGGGCCAACGTCCTGACTTTC. Translating gives CASSESGTGANVLTF.

V is TRBV7-9 and J is TRBJ2-1, with 8 bases fitting TRBD1. The V gene's germline CDR1 is SEHNR and CDR2 FQNEAQ (reference sequence). With 2 bases clipped from V and 5 bases from J, the junction kept 8 bases outside the gene matches. The CDR3 runs to 16 residues. DNA for the CDR3: TGTGCCAGCAGCTTACCGAGGACAGGGTTCGACAATGAGCAGTTCTTC. Translation gives CASSLPRTGFDNEQFF.

The chain combines TRBV2 with TRBJ1-1; D gene ambiguous. This CDR3 spans 15 amino acids. Trimming removed 6 bases at V and 0 bases at J, with 14 bases between. Germline-derived CDR1 and CDR2 are SNHLY and FYNNEI. CDR3: CASSPFPPLNTEAFF. Here the CDR3 DNA reads TGTGCCAGCAGCCCCTTCCCCCCATTGAACACTGAAGCTTTCTTT.

This chain uses TRBV5-1 with TRBJ2-1, with D possibly being TRBD2 (5 bases). This CDR3 has 12 amino acids. Trimming took off 0 bases at V and 11 bases at J, with 9 bases between the two ends. CDR1 is SGHRS, CDR2 YFSETQ, per germline. In DNA form, the CDR3 reads TGCGCCAGCAGCTTGGTGGGAGCTAAGCAGTTCTTC. This sequence encodes CASSLVGAKQFF. Variable domain in full (rest from reference TRBV5-1 and TRBJ2-1): KAGVTQTPRYLIKTRGQQVTLSCSPISGHRSVSWYQQTPGQGLQFLFEYFSETQRNKGNFPGRFSGRQFSNSRSEMNVSTLELGDSALYLCASSLVGAKQFFGPGTRLTVL.

The chain has TRBV11-2 and TRBJ2-2; TRBD1 aligns across 7 bases. The germline V gene encodes CDR1 SGHAT and CDR2 FQNNGV. Germline trimming cut 3 bases from V and 3 bases from J; bases unmatched to any gene: 4. CDR3 length equals 15 residues. CDR3 sequence reads: CASSLTGMDTGELFF. DNA of the CDR3: TGTGCCAGCAGCTTGACAGGGATGGACACCGGGGAGCTGTTTTTT.

The chain recombines TRBV5-1 with TRBJ2-7; 8 bases are shared with TRBD2. Germline V gene lookup returns CDR1 SGHRS and CDR2 YFSETQ. V was pared by 2 bases and J by 3 bases, with 4 bases of the junction left unmatched. The CDR3 contains 14 residues. The CDR3 sequence: CASSFEAGGYEQYF. CDR3 DNA sequence: TGCGCCAGCAGCTTTGAGGCGGGGGGCTACGAGCAGTACTTC.